What follows are 24 T cell receptor beta chains derived from one specimen sequenced in a study of blood T cell repertoires in COVID-19 (dated by TCRdb to 2018 to 2020). The library relied on the immunoSEQ multiplex PCR assay. TCRdb's version of the immuneACCESS table is confined to in-frame rearrangements and falls short of the full clone set. An unresolved V gene accounts for under half of the shortfall where checked; the remainder is of unknown origin. For this sample there are over 50,000 clones; roughly 84% appear just once. The top ten hold 7% to 10% of the sample. Input material: peripheral blood. The source of these receptors is a man aged 45-65 years with active COVID-19.

The chain uses TRBV29-1 and TRBJ2-7; 11 bases align to TRBD1. The germline CDR1 and CDR2 sequences are SQVTM and ANQGSEA. The CDR3 contains 13 residues. Trimming at V came to 8 bases and at J to 3 bases, leaving 6 bases not matched to a gene. The CDR3 is CSFRDRGNYEQYF. In nucleotides, the CDR3 is TGCAGCTTTAGGGACAGGGGGAACTACGAGCAGTACTTC.

The chain has TRBV4-2 and TRBJ1-1, with D maybe TRBD1 (5 bases). Germline CDR1 LGHNA, CDR2 YNFKEQ. The CDR3 loop spans 17 amino acids. V was pared by 2 bases and J by 0 bases, with 16 bases between. The CDR3 protein is CASSQPGREMLNTEAFF. DNA of the CDR3: TGTGCCAGCAGCCAACCGGGCAGGGAAATGCTGAACACTGAAGCTTTCTTT.

This clone was counted a few times. The chain recombines TRBV3-1 (or the pseudogene TRBV3-2) with TRBJ1-2, with D perhaps matching TRBD1 (5 bases). Germline CDR1 LGHDT, CDR2 YNNKEL (reference sequence). CDR3 size: 15 residues. Trimming removed 3 bases at V and 7 bases at J, with 18 bases between. CDR3 in DNA: TGTGCCAGCAGCCAGGGCCTCACGTCGGGGGGTGGCTACACCTTC. Amino acids: CASSQGLTSGGGYTF.

This clone has only one observation. CDR3 protein: CSVAWRPGELFF. For the CDR3, the DNA is TGCAGCGTTGCCTGGAGACCCGGGGAGCTGTTTTTT. This chain connects TRBV29-1 to TRBJ2-2; D gene uncertain. This CDR3 has 12 amino acids. Germline CDR1 SQVTM, CDR2 ANQGSEA. Trimming cost V 4 bases and J 6 bases, with 9 bases left between them.

The chain carries TRBV30 and TRBJ1-3; 7 bases agree with TRBD1. The CDR3 extends over 15 amino acids. Germline CDR1 is GTSNPN and CDR2 is SVGIG (reference sequence). Trimming removed 2 bases from V and 6 bases from J; junction bases left unmatched: 10. CDR3 region: CAWSPGDSNINTIYF. In DNA, the CDR3 is TGTGCCTGGAGTCCCGGGGACAGTAATATAAACACCATATATTTT.

The V call is TRBV6-4, the J call TRBJ2-7; D perhaps matches TRBD1 (5 bases). The V gene lost 6 bases and the J gene lost 2 bases, with 14 bases spanning the gap. The CDR3 has 14 amino acids. Germline CDR1 is MRHNA and CDR2 is SNTAGT. CDR3 loop: CASRASTATYEQYF. DNA of the CDR3: TGTGCCAGCAGAGCCTCGACAGCAACCTACGAGCAGTACTTC.

This rearrangement joins TRBV29-1 to TRBJ1-1; 10 bases match TRBD1. The trim removed 1 base at V and 6 bases at J, leaving 8 bases unmatched. Germline V lookup: CDR1 SQVTM, CDR2 ANQGSEA. The CDR3 consists of 15 residues. CDR3 amino acids: CSVEVPGQGRSEAFF. The CDR3, as DNA: TGCAGCGTTGAAGTCCCGGGACAGGGGAGGTCTGAAGCTTTCTTT.

The V call is TRBV3-1 (or the pseudogene TRBV3-2), the J call TRBJ2-7; TRBD1 matches 7 bases. This CDR3 is built from 14 residues. In germline, CDR1 is LGHDT, CDR2 YNNKEL (reference sequence). V dropped 4 bases and J dropped 2; count of bases not matched to a gene: 5. In DNA form, the CDR3 reads TGTGCCAGCAGCCCCCGACAGGGACCCTACGAGCAGTACTTC. It codes for CASSPRQGPYEQYF.

The CDR3 DNA is TGTGCCAGCAGTTACGGCAGGGGGATCTACGAGCAGTACTTC. Encoded protein: CASSYGRGIYEQYF. The chain recombines TRBV6-6 with TRBJ2-7, with 7 bases aligning to TRBD1. This CDR3 is built from 14 residues. CDR1 and CDR2 (germline): MNHNY, SVGAGI (reference sequence). The ends lost 2 bases at V and 3 bases at J; junction bases unmatched: 4.

The chain uses TRBV15 and TRBJ2-2; 10 positions match TRBD1. This CDR3 is built from 19 residues. The germline gives CDR1 LNHNV, CDR2 YYDKDF (reference sequence). V lost 0 bases, J lost 4 bases, and 11 bases stayed unmatched. The CDR3 sequence is CATSRDRLLGDRGTGELFF. For the CDR3, the DNA is TGTGCCACCAGCAGAGATCGATTATTGGGGGACAGGGGCACCGGGGAGCTGTTTTTT.

The table lists this clone with a few counts. The rearrangement links TRBV7-9 to TRBJ2-7, with D unclear. V shed 2 bases and J shed 5 bases, with 10 bases lying between them. Germline CDR1 reads SEHNR; CDR2 reads FQNEAQ (reference sequence). CDR3 length equals 13 residues. DNA for the CDR3: TGTGCCAGCAGCTTACCGCCACGAGACGAGCAGTACTTC. Residues: CASSLPPRDEQYF.

The chain recombines TRBV2 with TRBJ1-1, with TRBD1 as a possible D gene (5 bases). V dropped 6 bases and J dropped 1 base, with 9 bases sitting between them. CDR1 SNHLY and CDR2 FYNNEI come from the germline V gene. This CDR3 comprises 13 residues. The CDR3 sequence: CASRVQGNTEAFF. In DNA form, the CDR3 reads TGTGCCAGCAGGGTCCAGGGGAACACTGAAGCTTTCTTT.

Written as DNA, the CDR3 is TGTGCCAGCACCCCATCGGGCGCGGGTGGCTACACCTTC. It yields the protein CASTPSGAGGYTF. V gene TRBV7-8 combines with J gene TRBJ1-2; D gene ambiguous. This CDR3 has 13 residues. V was cut by 7 bases and J by 7 bases, with 16 bases left in between. Germline CDR1 reads SGHVS; CDR2 reads FQNEAQ.

This clone was recorded only once. The CDR3 bases are TGTGCCAGCAGCCAAAATGGGGCCAGCCGTGAGCAGTACTTC. It translates to CASSQNGASREQYF. The genes are TRBV4-2 and TRBJ2-7; D perhaps matches TRBD1 (5 bases). CDR1 and CDR2 (germline): LGHNA, YNFKEQ. V lost 2 bases and J lost 7, with 15 bases in between. The CDR3 sequence is 14 residues long.

The DNA for the CDR3 is TGTGCCTGGAGTGTTCGGAGCTCCTACGAGCAGTACTTC. It codes for CAWSVRSSYEQYF. The chain uses TRBV30 and TRBJ2-7; no firm D call. Trimming cost V 0 bases and J 0 bases, with 6 bases left between them. This CDR3 spans 13 amino acids. Per germline, CDR1 GTSNPN and CDR2 SVGIG (reference sequence).

The chain has TRBV2 and TRBJ2-5; D possibly corresponds to TRBD1 (6 bases). V lost 5 bases, J lost 1 base, and 11 bases lay in between. The CDR3 covers 14 residues. CDR1 and CDR2 from the germline V gene are SNHLY and FYNNEI. The CDR3 loop reads CASSLGQSQETQYF. The CDR3, as DNA: TGTGCCAGCAGTTTGGGACAAAGCCAAGAGACCCAGTACTTC.

The chain combines TRBV7-9 with TRBJ2-1; 10 bases are a match to TRBD1. V dropped 8 bases and J dropped 4; count of bases not matched to a gene: 8. This CDR3 spans 15 amino acids. From germline, CDR1 is SEHNR and CDR2 FQNEAQ (reference sequence). In DNA, the CDR3 is TGTGCCAGCGGCGCGGGACAGGGGCTATACAATGAGCAGTTCTTC. It codes for CASGAGQGLYNEQFF.

This rearrangement joins TRBV9 to TRBJ1-1; D gene uncertain. The germline CDR1 and CDR2 sequences are SGDLS and YYNGEE. V was trimmed by 3 bases and J by 1 base, leaving 16 bases between them. The length of the CDR3 is 16 residues. DNA for the CDR3: TGTGCCAGCAGCGCGCATGAGGGCCAGGAGAACACTGAAGCTTTCTTT. This encodes CASSAHEGQENTEAFF. The full variable domain, with the rest looked up from reference TRBV9 and TRBJ1-1, is DSGVTQTPKHLITATGQRVTLRCSPRSGDLSVYWYQQSLDQGLQFLIQYYNGEERAKGNILERFSAQQFPDLHSELNLSSLELGDSALYFCASSAHEGQENTEAFFGQGTRLTVV.

A single count supports this clone. The rearrangement links TRBV3-1 (or the pseudogene TRBV3-2) to TRBJ1-2; 12 nucleotides align to TRBD1. The CDR3 runs to 15 residues. Germline CDR1 LGHDT, CDR2 YNNKEL (reference sequence). J lost 8 bases, V lost 4 bases, and 8 bases had no gene match. CDR3 in amino acids: CASSPGDRGLVGYTF. For the CDR3, the DNA is TGTGCCAGCAGCCCCGGGGACAGGGGGCTAGTAGGCTACACCTTC.

This chain connects TRBV5-1 to TRBJ2-5; no clear D. V was cut by 0 bases and J by 2 bases, with 8 bases left in between. Germline CDR1 SGHRS, CDR2 YFSETQ. The CDR3 covers 14 residues. CDR3 region: CASSLGDLQETQYF. The CDR3 bases are TGCGCCAGCAGCTTGGGCGACTTGCAAGAGACCCAGTACTTC.

The chain recombines TRBV5-6 with TRBJ1-1, with D possibly being TRBD1 (5 bases). The germline V and J ends were trimmed by 4 bases and 1 base, with 17 bases remaining between them. Germline V gene lookup returns CDR1 SGHDT and CDR2 YYEEEE. The CDR3 totals 16 residues. CDR3 loop: CASSLLGAARNTEAFF. CDR3 nucleotides: TGTGCCAGCAGCCTGCTAGGGGCAGCCAGGAACACTGAAGCTTTCTTT.

This clone appeared once. The J gene is TRBJ2-1, the V gene TRBV3-1 (or the pseudogene TRBV3-2), with 10 bases lining up with TRBD2. CDR1 and CDR2 (germline): LGHDT, YNNKEL (reference sequence). The ends lost 3 bases at V and 3 bases at J; junction bases unmatched: 5. This CDR3 has 16 amino acids. In DNA form, the CDR3 reads TGTGCCAGCAGCCACTTAGCGGGGGGATTCTACAATGAGCAGTTCTTC. Amino acids: CASSHLAGGFYNEQFF.

J is TRBJ2-5 and V is TRBV7-2; 9 bases line up with TRBD2. The germline V gene has CDR1 SGHTA and CDR2 FQGNSA. Germline trimming cut 5 bases from V and 4 bases from J; bases unmatched to any gene: 5. This CDR3 has 14 residues. The CDR3 nucleotides read TGTGCCAGCAGCGCCCAACTAGCGGGAGAGACCCAGTACTTC. Residues: CASSAQLAGETQYF.

This clone has a handful of counts. The gene calls are TRBV27 and TRBJ2-7; 12 bases line up with TRBD2. The J segment lost 7 bases and the V segment lost 4 bases, leaving 14 bases of the junction unmatched. The length of the CDR3 is 17 residues. Per the germline V gene, CDR1 is MNHEY and CDR2 is SMNVEV (reference sequence). The CDR3 DNA follows: TGTGCCAGCAGTTATCGGCTAGCGGGAGGGGGGTTAAAGGAGCAGTACTTC. It translates to CASSYRLAGGGLKEQYF.